The entry below describes one TCR beta chain. These data are taken from a study of blood T cell repertoires in COVID-19. Sequenced by immunoSEQ multiplex PCR; TCRdb stores in-frame clones only, minus some. The repertoire consists of tens of thousands of clones, with about 78% occurring once and the leading ten covering approximately 16%. Germline CDR1 is MNHEY and CDR2 is SVGEGT. Trimming took 6 bases from V and 2 from J; bases not matched to a gene: 6. CDR3 length equals 15 residues. The TCR comes from a human donor in a cohort sampled during active COVID-19. The chain uses TRBV6-2 or TRBV6-3 and TRBJ1-5, with 8 bases matching TRBD1. The sample consisted of peripheral blood. The DNA of the CDR3 is TGTGCCAGCAGCTCCGGACAGGGAGGCAATCAGCCCCAGCATTTT. It translates to CASSSGQGGNQPQHF.